This TCR beta chain stems from a study of T cell responses to AZD1222 COVID-19 vaccine. Recipients boosted at about 4 weeks or about 12 weeks are pooled. This CDR3 has 18 residues. Germline V gene data show CDR1 as MDHEN and CDR2 as SYDVKM. Trimming took 10 bases from V and 2 from J, leaving 24 bases between them. The method was immunoSEQ multiplex PCR; TCRdb's version includes in-frame clones alone and lacks a portion of them. The sample carries roughly 120,000 clones, approximately 85% recorded once. The sequences come from peripheral blood, collected 28 days after the second AZD1222 dose. V usage is TRBV28 and J usage is TRBJ2-6; D is possibly TRBD1 (6 bases). The sequence came from an adult who received the AZD1222 COVID-19 vaccine. The CDR3 nucleotides read TGTGCCACCGATACTTACAGGGCTCCGATCGCTGGGGCCAACGTCCTGACTTTC. It specifies CATDTYRAPIAGANVLTF.